A single TCR beta chain is shown here with its context. The antigen remains unidentified. These data originate in a study of high-grade serous ovarian cancer treatment subgroups. About the research overall: Samples averaged about 15,000 reads and 6,900 or so unique TCR beta rearrangements.

Tumor samples were obtained before definitive surgery or chemotherapy. Study results and caveats: Same-patient tumor repertoires overlapped at roughly 0.095 to 0.8; different patients barely overlapped. Spatial context was lost because tumors were sequenced in bulk. Clonal relatedness tracked neoantigen level, and by trend copy number and mutation load.

Assay used: immunoSEQ multiplex PCR; TCRdb lists only in-frame clones, some missing. The profile shows 10,000 to 12,000 clones, around 65% of them singletons. The sequence came from a human donor with high-grade serous ovarian cancer. The specimen sequenced was tumor tissue.

This CDR3 is CASSQLAPEQFF. CDR3 bases: TGTGCCAGCAGCCAACTAGCGCCTGAGCAGTTCTTC. This sequence joins TRBV6-6 and TRBJ2-1; 7 nucleotides line up with TRBD2. Trimming at V came to 6 bases and at J to 9 bases, leaving 5 bases not matched to a gene. The germline V gene has CDR1 MNHNY and CDR2 SVGAGI (reference sequence). This CDR3 is 12 amino acids long.